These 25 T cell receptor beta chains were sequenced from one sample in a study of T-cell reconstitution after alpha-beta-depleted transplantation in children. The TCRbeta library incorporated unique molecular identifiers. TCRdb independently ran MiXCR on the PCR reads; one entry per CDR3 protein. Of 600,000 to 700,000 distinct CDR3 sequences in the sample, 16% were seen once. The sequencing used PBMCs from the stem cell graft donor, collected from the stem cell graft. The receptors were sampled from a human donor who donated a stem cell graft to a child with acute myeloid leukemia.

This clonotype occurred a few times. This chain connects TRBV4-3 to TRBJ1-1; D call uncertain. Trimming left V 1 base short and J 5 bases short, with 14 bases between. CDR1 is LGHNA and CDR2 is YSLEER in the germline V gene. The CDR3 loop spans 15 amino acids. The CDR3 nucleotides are TGCGCCAGCAGCCAAGGAACGTTCACGGAGACTGAAGCTTTCTTT. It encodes CASSQGTFTETEAFF.

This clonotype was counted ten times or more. The CDR3 loop is CASTEDRGGYNEQFF. DNA of the CDR3: TGTGCCAGCACCGAGGACAGAGGGGGCTACAATGAGCAGTTCTTC. The chain links TRBV12-3 or TRBV12-4 to TRBJ2-1; D might be TRBD1 (6 bases). The V gene lost 7 bases and the J gene lost 3 bases, with 16 bases spanning the gap. The CDR3 has 15 residues.

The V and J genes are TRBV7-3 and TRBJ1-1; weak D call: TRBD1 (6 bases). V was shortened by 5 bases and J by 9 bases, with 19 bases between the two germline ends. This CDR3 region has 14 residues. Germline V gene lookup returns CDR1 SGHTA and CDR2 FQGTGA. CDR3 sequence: CASSPKPGQFQAFF. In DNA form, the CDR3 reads TGTGCCAGCAGCCCAAAACCCGGACAGTTCCAAGCTTTCTTT.

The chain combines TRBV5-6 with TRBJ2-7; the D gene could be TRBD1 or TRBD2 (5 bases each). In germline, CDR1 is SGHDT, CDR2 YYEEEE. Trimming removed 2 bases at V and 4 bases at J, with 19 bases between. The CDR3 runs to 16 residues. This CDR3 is CASSFFEAGRVYEQYF. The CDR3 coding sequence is TGTGCCAGCAGCTTCTTCGAGGCAGGGAGAGTATACGAGCAGTACTTC.

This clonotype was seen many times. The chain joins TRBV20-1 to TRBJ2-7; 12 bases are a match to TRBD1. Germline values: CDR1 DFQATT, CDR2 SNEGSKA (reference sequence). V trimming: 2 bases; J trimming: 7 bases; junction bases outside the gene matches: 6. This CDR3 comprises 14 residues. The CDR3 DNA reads TGCAGTGCTAGATCCGGGGACAGGGGGCAAGAGCAGTACTTC. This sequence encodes CSARSGDRGQEQYF.

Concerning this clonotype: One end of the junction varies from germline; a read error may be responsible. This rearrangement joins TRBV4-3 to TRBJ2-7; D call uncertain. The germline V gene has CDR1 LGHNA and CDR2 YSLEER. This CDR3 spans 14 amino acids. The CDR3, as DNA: TGCGCCAGCAGCCAAGATAGAACAACCTACGAGCAGCACTTC. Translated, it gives CASSQDRTTYEQHF.

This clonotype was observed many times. The CDR3 nucleotides are TGCAGTGCTCTGACGGCGGGCGGATCTAAAGAGACCCAGTACTTC. Protein sequence: CSALTAGGSKETQYF. The chain uses TRBV20-1 and TRBJ2-5, with a tentative D call TRBD2 (5 bases). V lost 5 bases, J lost 3 bases, and 19 bases lay in between. The CDR3 length is 15 residues. The germline V gene has CDR1 DFQATT and CDR2 SNEGSKA (reference sequence).

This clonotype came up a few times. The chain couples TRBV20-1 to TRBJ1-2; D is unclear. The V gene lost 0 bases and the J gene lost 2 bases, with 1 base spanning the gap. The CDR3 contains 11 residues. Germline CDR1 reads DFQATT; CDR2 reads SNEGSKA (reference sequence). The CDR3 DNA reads TGCAGTGCTAGAGAAAACTATGGCTACACCTTC. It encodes CSARENYGYTF.

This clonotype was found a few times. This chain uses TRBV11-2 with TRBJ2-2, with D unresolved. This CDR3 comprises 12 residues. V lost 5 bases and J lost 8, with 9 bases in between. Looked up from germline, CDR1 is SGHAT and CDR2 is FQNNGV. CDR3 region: CASSGTAGELFF. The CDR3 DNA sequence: TGTGCCAGCAGCGGAACGGCGGGGGAGCTGTTTTTT.

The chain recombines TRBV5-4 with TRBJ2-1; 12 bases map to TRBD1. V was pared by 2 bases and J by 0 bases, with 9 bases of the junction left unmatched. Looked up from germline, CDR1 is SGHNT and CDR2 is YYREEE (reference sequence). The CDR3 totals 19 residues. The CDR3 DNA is TGTGCCAGCAGCTTCCCGGGACAGGGGGCGAAAAGCTCCTACAATGAGCAGTTCTTC. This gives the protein CASSFPGQGAKSSYNEQFF.

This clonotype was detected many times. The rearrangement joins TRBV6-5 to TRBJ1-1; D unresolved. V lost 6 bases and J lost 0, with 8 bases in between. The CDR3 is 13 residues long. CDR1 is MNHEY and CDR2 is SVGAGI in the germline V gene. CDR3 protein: CASRVRLNTEAFF. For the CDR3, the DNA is TGTGCCAGCAGGGTCCGATTGAACACTGAAGCTTTCTTT.

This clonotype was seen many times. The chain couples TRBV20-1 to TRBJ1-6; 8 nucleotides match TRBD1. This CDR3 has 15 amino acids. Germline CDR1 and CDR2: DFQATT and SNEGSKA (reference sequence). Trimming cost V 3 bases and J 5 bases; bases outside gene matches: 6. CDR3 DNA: TGCAGTGCTAGCCGTACGACAGGGGATAATTCACCCCTCCACTTT. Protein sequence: CSASRTTGDNSPLHF.

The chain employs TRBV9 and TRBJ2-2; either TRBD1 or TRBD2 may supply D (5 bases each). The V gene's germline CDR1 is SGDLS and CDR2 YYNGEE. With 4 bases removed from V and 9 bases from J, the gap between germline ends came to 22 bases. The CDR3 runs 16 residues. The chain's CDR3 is CASSFSGTQISWELFF. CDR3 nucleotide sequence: TGTGCCAGCAGCTTCTCCGGGACCCAAATCAGCTGGGAGCTGTTTTTT.

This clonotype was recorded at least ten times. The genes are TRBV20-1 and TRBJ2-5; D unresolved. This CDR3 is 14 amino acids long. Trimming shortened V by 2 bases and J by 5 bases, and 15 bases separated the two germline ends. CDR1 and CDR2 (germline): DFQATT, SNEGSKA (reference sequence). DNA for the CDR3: TGCAGTGCTAGACCGGACCACCATCAGGAGACCCAGTACTTC. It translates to CSARPDHHQETQYF.

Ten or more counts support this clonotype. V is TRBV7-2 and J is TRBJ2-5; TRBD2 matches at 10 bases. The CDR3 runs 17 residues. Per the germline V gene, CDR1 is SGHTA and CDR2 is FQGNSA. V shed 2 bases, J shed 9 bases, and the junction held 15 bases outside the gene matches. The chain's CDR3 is CASSLSLAGALPKAQYF. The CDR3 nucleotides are TGTGCCAGCAGCTTAAGTCTAGCGGGGGCGTTACCTAAGGCCCAGTACTTC. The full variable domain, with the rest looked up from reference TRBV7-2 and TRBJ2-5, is GAGVSQSPSNKVTEKGKDVELRCDPISGHTALYWYRQSLGQGLEFLIYFQGNSAPDKSGLPSDRFSAERTGGSVSTLTIQRTQQEDSAVYLCASSLSLAGALPKAQYFGPGTRLLVL.

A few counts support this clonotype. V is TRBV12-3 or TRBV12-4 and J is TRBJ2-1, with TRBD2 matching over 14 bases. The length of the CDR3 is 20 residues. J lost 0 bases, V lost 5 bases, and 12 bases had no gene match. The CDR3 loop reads CASSRPSGTSGGLSYNEQFF. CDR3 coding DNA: TGTGCCAGCAGTAGACCCAGCGGGACTAGCGGGGGCCTCTCCTACAATGAGCAGTTCTTC.

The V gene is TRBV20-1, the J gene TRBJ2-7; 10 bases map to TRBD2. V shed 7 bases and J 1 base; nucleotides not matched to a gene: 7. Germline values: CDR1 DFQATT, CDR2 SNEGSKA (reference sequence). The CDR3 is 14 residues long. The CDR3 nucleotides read TGCAGTGTCCCGACTAGCGGGCGATCCTACGAGCAGTACTTC. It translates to CSVPTSGRSYEQYF.

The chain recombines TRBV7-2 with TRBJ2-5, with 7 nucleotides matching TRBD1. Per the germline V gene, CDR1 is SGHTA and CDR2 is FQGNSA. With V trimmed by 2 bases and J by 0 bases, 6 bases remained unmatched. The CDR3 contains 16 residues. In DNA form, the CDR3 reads TGTGCCAGCAGCTTAAGGGGGCAGAGGTACCAAGAGACCCAGTACTTC. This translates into CASSLRGQRYQETQYF.

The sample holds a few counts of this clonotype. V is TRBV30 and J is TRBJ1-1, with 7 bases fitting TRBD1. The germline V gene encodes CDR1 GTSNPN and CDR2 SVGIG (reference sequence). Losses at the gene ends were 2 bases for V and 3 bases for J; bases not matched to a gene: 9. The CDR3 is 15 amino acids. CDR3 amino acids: CAWSPGGGQHTEAFF. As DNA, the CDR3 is TGTGCCTGGAGTCCGGGGGGGGGACAGCACACTGAAGCTTTCTTT.

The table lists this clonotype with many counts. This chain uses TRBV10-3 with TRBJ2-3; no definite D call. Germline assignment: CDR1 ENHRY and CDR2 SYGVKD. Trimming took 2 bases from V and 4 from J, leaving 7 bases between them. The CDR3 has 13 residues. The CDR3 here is CAISERLADTQYF. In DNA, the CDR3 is TGTGCCATCAGTGAGCGCCTAGCAGATACGCAGTATTTT.

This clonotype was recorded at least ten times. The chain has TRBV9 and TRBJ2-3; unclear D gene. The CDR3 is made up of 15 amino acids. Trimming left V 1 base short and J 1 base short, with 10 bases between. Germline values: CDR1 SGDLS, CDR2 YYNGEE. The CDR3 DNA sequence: TGTGCCAGCAGCGTACTACAAACTGGCACAGATACGCAGTATTTT. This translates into CASSVLQTGTDTQYF.

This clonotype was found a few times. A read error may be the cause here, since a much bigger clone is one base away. The CDR3 DNA reads TGTGCCAGCAGCCGGACTTCTGTGGCCAACGTCCTGACTTTC. This sequence encodes CASSRTSVANVLTF. The genes are TRBV9 and TRBJ2-6; a possible D gene is TRBD2 (5 bases). This CDR3 is built from 14 residues. Looked up from germline, CDR1 is SGDLS and CDR2 is YYNGEE. The whole variable domain, filled in from reference TRBV9 and TRBJ2-6, reads DSGVTQTPKHLITATGQRVTLRCSPRSGDLSVYWYQQSLDQGLQFLIQYYNGEERAKGNILERFSAQQFPDLHSELNLSSLELGDSALYFCASSRTSVANVLTFGAGSRLTVL.

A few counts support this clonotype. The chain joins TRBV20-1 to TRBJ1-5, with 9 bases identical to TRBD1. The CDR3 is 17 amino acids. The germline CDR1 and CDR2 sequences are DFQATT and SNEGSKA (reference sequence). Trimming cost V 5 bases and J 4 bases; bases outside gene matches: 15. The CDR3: CSAAKPTGGQRNQPQHF. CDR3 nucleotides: TGCAGTGCTGCGAAGCCTACAGGGGGCCAAAGAAATCAGCCCCAGCATTTT.

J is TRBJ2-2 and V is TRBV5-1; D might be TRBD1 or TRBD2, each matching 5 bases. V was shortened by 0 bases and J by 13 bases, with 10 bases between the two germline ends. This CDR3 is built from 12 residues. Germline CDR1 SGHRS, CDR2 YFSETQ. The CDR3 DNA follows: TGCGCCAGCAGCTTGGCGGGGACCTGGCTGTTTTTT. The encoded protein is CASSLAGTWLFF.

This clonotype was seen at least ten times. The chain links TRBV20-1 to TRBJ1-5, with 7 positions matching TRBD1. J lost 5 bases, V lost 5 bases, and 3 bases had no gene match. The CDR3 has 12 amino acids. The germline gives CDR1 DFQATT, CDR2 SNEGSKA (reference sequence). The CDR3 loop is CSAARGDQPQHF. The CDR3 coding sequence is TGCAGTGCTGCCAGGGGGGATCAGCCCCAGCATTTT.